This T cell receptor (beta chain) comes out of a study of T cell responses to AZD1222 COVID-19 vaccine. Study-wide findings and caveats: Nearly half of spike-specific TCRs reportedly target unmutated variant regions. It was only after the peak T cell response that any repertoires were sampled. Clonal diversity may have been underestimated, and the donors were mostly white British, with more females than males. An increase in Spike-specific TCR breadth and depth was observed after two AZD1222 doses.

The trim removed 3 bases at V and 4 bases at J, leaving 12 bases unmatched. Germline CDR1 LGHNA, CDR2 YSLEER. The CDR3 is 17 amino acids. This table comes from immunoSEQ multiplex PCR, and its TCRdb copy is limited to in-frame clones, with some not included. The profile shows roughly 66,000 clones, 88% of them singletons. On this clone itself: Antigen: not known.

The receptor was isolated from an adult who received the MenACWY meningococcal vaccine as a control. Sequencing was performed on peripheral blood, taken 28 days after the second dose of the MenACWY control vaccine. The V gene is TRBV4-3, the J gene TRBJ2-1; 7 nucleotides match TRBD2. The CDR3 DNA is TGCGCCAGCAGCCAGACCTCCGGGACTAACCTTTACAATGAGCAGTTCTTC. Its translation is CASSQTSGTNLYNEQFF.